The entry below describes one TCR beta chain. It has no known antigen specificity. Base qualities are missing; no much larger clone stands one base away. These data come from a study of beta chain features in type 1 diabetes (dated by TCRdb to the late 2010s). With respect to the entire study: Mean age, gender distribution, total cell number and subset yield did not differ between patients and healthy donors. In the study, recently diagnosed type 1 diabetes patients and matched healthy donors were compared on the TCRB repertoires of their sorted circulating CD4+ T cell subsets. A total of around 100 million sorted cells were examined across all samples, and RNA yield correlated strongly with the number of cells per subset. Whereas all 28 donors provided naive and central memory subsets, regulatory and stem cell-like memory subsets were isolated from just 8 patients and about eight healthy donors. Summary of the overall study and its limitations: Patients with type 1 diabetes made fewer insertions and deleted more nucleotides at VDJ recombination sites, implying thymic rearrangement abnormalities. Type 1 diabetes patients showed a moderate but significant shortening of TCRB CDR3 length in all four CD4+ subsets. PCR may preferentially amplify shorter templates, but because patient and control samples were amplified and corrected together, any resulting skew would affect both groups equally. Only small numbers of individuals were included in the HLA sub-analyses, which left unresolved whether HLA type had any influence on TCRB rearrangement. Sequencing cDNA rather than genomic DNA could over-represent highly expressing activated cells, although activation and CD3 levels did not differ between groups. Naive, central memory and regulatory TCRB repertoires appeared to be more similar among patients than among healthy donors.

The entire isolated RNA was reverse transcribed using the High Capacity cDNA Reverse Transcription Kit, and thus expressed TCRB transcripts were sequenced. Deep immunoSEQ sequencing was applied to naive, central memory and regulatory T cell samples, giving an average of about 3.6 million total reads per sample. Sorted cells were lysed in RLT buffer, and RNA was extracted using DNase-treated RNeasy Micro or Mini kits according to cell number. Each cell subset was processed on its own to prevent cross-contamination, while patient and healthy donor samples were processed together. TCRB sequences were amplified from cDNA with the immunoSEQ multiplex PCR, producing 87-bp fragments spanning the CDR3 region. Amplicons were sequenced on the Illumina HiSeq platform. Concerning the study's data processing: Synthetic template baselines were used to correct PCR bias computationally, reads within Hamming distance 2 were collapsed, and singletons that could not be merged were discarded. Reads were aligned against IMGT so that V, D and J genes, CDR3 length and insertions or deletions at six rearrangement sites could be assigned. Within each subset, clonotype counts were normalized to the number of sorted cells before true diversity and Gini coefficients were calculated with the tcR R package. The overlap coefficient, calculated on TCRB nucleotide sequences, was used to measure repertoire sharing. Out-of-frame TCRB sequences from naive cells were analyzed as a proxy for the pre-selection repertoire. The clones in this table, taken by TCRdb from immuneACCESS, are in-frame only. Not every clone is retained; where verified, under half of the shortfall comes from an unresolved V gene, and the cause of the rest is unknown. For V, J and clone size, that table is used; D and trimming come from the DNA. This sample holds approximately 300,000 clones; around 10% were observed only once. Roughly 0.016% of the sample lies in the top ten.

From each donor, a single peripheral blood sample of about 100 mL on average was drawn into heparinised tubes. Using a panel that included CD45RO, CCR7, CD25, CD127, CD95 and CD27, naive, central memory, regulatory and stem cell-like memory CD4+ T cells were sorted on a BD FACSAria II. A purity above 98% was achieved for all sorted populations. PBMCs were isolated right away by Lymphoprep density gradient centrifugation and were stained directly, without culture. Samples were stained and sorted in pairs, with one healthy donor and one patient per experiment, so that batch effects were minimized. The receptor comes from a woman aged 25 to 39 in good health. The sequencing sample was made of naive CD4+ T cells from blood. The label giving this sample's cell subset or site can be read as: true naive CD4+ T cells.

The nucleotide sequence reads TGTGCCAGCAGCTTGGCAGGGTCCTATGGCTACACCTTC. Translated, it gives CASSLAGSYGYTF. The chain employs TRBV5-4 and TRBJ1-2; the D segment could be TRBD1, given 5 matching bases. CDR1 and CDR2, looked up from the germline V gene (reference sequence), are SGHNT and YYREEE. Cut back by 0 bases and 4 bases, the V and J ends lie 7 bases apart. The CDR3 contains 13 residues, cysteine and phenylalanine counted. Of the read, only the CDR3 DNA is kept; its 39 bases are in frame from base 1.